The entry that follows covers one T cell receptor (beta chain) sequence. The data originate from a study of Ad26.COV2.S vaccination and SARS-CoV-2 variants. Treatment of the sample: some 20 received Ad26.COV2.S at low or high dose, single or two shots; roughly five received placebo; per-sample allocation not given. Sampling was done on day 63 after the first vaccine or placebo injection. There are 15 residues in the CDR3. V dropped 3 bases and J dropped 9 bases, with 18 bases sitting between them. CDR1 and CDR2 from the germline V gene are SNHLY and FYNNEI. The method was immunoSEQ multiplex PCR; TCRdb's version includes in-frame clones alone and lacks a portion of them. The table has about 440,000 clones, less than 95% seen once.

This material consisted of peripheral blood, taken in a trial of Ad26.COV2.S vaccine versus placebo. The sequence came from a person aged 18-60 years who received the Ad26.COV2.S COVID-19 vaccine or a placebo. This chain uses TRBV2 with TRBJ2-1; perhaps TRBD2 as D (6 bases). CDR3 amino acids: CASSEFGTVGGEQFF. The CDR3 DNA sequence: TGTGCCAGCAGTGAGTTTGGGACTGTCGGCGGTGAGCAGTTCTTC.